Below are 10 T cell receptor beta chains sequenced from a single sample in a study of blood T cell repertoires in COVID-19. Profiling relied on immunoSEQ multiplex PCR, and the TCRdb table lists in-frame clones only, not all of them. The sample gives 200,000 to 250,000 clones, about 91% of which show up once; around 10% is in the top ten. Sequencing was carried out using PBMCs or T cells enriched from blood (not recorded which). These receptor sequences come from a young man with acute COVID-19.

This rearrangement joins TRBV3-1 (or the pseudogene TRBV3-2) to TRBJ2-1; 8 bases line up with TRBD1. Germline V gene lookup returns CDR1 LGHDT and CDR2 YNNKEL (reference sequence). The junction had 8 bases not matched to a gene; V was cut back by 3 bases and J by 4 bases. CDR3 length: 16 residues. The CDR3 DNA follows: TGTGCCAGCAGCCATCGTCCGGGACAGGAGTACAATGAGCAGTTCTTC. Translating gives CASSHRPGQEYNEQFF.

This clone was counted only a few times. This chain uses TRBV7-3 with TRBJ1-4; unclear D gene. Trimming cost V 1 base and J 5 bases, with 11 bases left between them. CDR1 is SGHTA, CDR2 FQGTGA, per germline. The CDR3 contains 15 residues. The CDR3, as DNA: TGTGCCAGCAGCTTAAACGGGAGTCCAAATGAAAAACTGTTTTTT. This codes for CASSLNGSPNEKLFF.

The genes are TRBV7-2 and TRBJ2-3; D gene ambiguous. The CDR3 contains 12 residues. CDR1 is SGHTA, CDR2 FQGNSA, per germline. The V end was cut by 5 bases, the J end by 0 bases, with 3 bases between. The CDR3 spells CASSLSTDTQYF. The CDR3 nucleotides are TGTGCCAGCAGCCTTAGCACAGATACGCAGTATTTT. Variable domain in full (rest from reference TRBV7-2 and TRBJ2-3): GAGVSQSPSNKVTEKGKDVELRCDPISGHTALYWYRQSLGQGLEFLIYFQGNSAPDKSGLPSDRFSAERTGGSVSTLTIQRTQQEDSAVYLCASSLSTDTQYFGPGTRLTVL.

Here the CDR3 reads CASSPPSGPIGEQYF. The CDR3, as DNA: TGTGCCAGCAGCCCCCCCAGCGGTCCAATCGGGGAGCAGTACTTC. This rearrangement joins TRBV3-1 (or the pseudogene TRBV3-2) to TRBJ2-7; D may be TRBD2 (5 bases). CDR3 size: 15 residues. CDR1 and CDR2 from the germline V gene are LGHDT and YNNKEL (reference sequence). V was trimmed by 4 bases and J by 7 bases, leaving 20 bases between them.

This sequence joins TRBV4-3 and TRBJ2-2, with D hard to call. There are 15 residues in the CDR3. Trimming removed 0 bases from V and 6 bases from J, with 11 bases in between. The V gene's germline CDR1 is LGHNA and CDR2 YSLEER. Here the CDR3 reads CASSQDLWRPGELFF. Here the CDR3 DNA reads TGCGCCAGCAGCCAAGACCTTTGGAGACCCGGGGAGCTGTTTTTT.

The chain carries TRBV5-4 and TRBJ2-7; 8 bases line up with TRBD2. The junction had 6 bases not matched to a gene; V was cut back by 0 bases and J by 4 bases. The CDR3 consists of 15 residues. The V gene's germline CDR1 is SGHNT and CDR2 YYREEE (reference sequence). CDR3 sequence reads: CASSLDGSGGYEQYF. Written as DNA, the CDR3 is TGTGCCAGCAGCTTGGATGGCTCGGGAGGGTACGAGCAGTACTTC.

The rearrangement joins TRBV19 to TRBJ2-2; 8 nucleotides line up with TRBD1. In germline, CDR1 is LNHDA, CDR2 SQIVND (reference sequence). The CDR3 runs 17 residues. Trimming removed 6 bases from V and 1 base from J; junction bases left unmatched: 10. The chain's CDR3 is CASRPLPGTGNTGELFF. The CDR3 DNA follows: TGTGCCAGTAGGCCGCTCCCCGGGACAGGGAACACCGGGGAGCTGTTTTTT.

The chain links TRBV19 to TRBJ1-1, with TRBD1 identical over 10 bases. Per the germline V gene, CDR1 is LNHDA and CDR2 is SQIVND (reference sequence). The V segment lost 6 bases and the J segment 4 bases; nucleotides outside the gene matches: 8. CDR3 size: 15 residues. In DNA, the CDR3 is TGTGCCAGTAGGATATCGACAGGGGGCCCCACTGAAGCTTTCTTT. Amino acids: CASRISTGGPTEAFF.

The chain is built from TRBV2 and TRBJ1-5, with a tentative D call TRBD1 (5 bases). The CDR3 length is 15 residues. Per the germline V gene, CDR1 is SNHLY and CDR2 is FYNNEI. The V end was cut by 2 bases, the J end by 2 bases, with 10 bases between. The DNA for the CDR3 is TGTGCCAGCAGTGAACGCGCGGGGGGCAATCAGCCCCAGCATTTT. This codes for CASSERAGGNQPQHF.

The rearrangement uses TRBV18 and TRBJ2-5; no firm D call. Per the germline V gene, CDR1 is KGHSH and CDR2 is LQKENI. This CDR3 has 13 amino acids. The V and J ends lost 3 bases and 1 base respectively, with 6 bases between them. The CDR3 region is CASSPYIQETQYF. In DNA form, the CDR3 reads TGTGCCAGCTCACCTTATATCCAAGAGACCCAGTACTTC.